This T cell receptor beta chain was profiled in a study of blood T cell repertoires in COVID-19. Participant ages covered 18 to 89 years across 20 to 25 US areas. Recovery among Cohort 3 donors was established by two negative PCRs, clearance, or symptom resolution. Germline CDR1 SGHTA, CDR2 FQGNSA. Trimming cost V 5 bases and J 0 bases, with 11 bases left between them. The CDR3 loop spans 15 amino acids. In the original analysis: Quantification of nucleated cells was approximated via reference gene primer amplification. Here immunoSEQ multiplex PCR was the method, and the copy in TCRdb shows in-frame clones only, minus some. D and trimming come from the DNA, and the V and J calls and clone size come from that table. The sample comprises roughly 170,000 clones, 82% of which are singletons, and 15% to 20% rests with the top ten.

V gene TRBV7-2 combines with J gene TRBJ2-1; maybe TRBD1 (6 bases). The specimen sequenced was PBMCs or T cells enriched from blood (not recorded which). The origin of this receptor is a man in his sixties who had recovered from COVID-19. The CDR3 loop is CASSEQGSSYNEQFF. Here the CDR3 DNA reads TGTGCCAGCAGCGAGCAGGGGTCCTCCTACAATGAGCAGTTCTTC.